This TCR beta chain was obtained from a study of identifying expanded T cells in peripheral blood. The CDR3 contains 15 residues. Germline V CDR1 and CDR2: MRHNA, SNTAGT. Trimming left V 3 bases short and J 2 bases short, with 12 bases between. A word on this clone: Its target is unknown.

Measured with immunoSEQ multiplex PCR; TCRdb has only the in-frame clones, and not every one. The table records approximately 110,000 clones, more than 85% of them present only once. Collection occurred without any documented infections or immune events in donors. General study results and limits: Technical replicates showed around 1.2 changed clones; two weeks roughly 16; four weeks 19. Across healthy donors, higher total template counts meant significantly greater roughly 2-week count variance.

The chain joins TRBV6-4 to TRBJ2-3; D is uncertain. Sequenced input: blood. The TCR comes from a person aged 18 to 70 in good health. CDR3 in amino acids: CASSEGGATTDTQYF. CDR3 DNA sequence: TGTGCCAGCAGTGAGGGCGGCGCCACCACAGATACGCAGTATTTT.